The entry below describes one T cell receptor beta chain. The CDR3 has 14 residues. Germline CDR1 reads MDHEN; CDR2 reads SYDVKM. V lost 6 bases, J lost 7 bases, and 19 bases lay in between. This specimen comes from a study of blood T cell repertoires in COVID-19. Assay used: immunoSEQ multiplex PCR; TCRdb lists only in-frame clones, some missing. The table includes 150,000 or so clones, 80% to 90% detected once. This receptor was obtained from a human donor in a cohort sampled during active COVID-19. The sample consisted of peripheral blood. The chain couples TRBV28 to TRBJ2-7; TRBD2 is a possible D gene (6 bases). CDR3 sequence: CASSFGSQQREQYF. CDR3 nucleotide sequence: TGTGCCAGCAGCTTCGGGAGCCAACAGAGAGAGCAGTACTTC.